The present T cell receptor (beta chain) was sequenced within a study of T-cell memory formation after mild COVID-19. Study-level background: TCR clusters were largely donor specific.

5'RACE with constant-segment primers built TCRalpha and TCRbeta cDNA libraries with UMIs. TCRdb re-called the 5' RACE reads with MiXCR, one entry per CDR3 protein. The sample consists of around 440,000 distinct CDR3 sequences, 15% to 20% of them appearing once. Study findings and constraints: Pre-infection memory already had some responding clones, implying cross-reactive memory joined. CD4+ bias marked clones expanding day 15 to 37, unlike balanced contracting clones.

The CDR3 runs 12 residues. The V gene's germline CDR1 is DFQATT and CDR2 SNEGSKA (reference sequence). On this clonotype: The antigen is unknown.

The origin of this receptor is an adult woman who had mild COVID-19 (a few samples of this study predate the infection). Cell type and time point are not known. V usage is TRBV20-1 and J usage is TRBJ2-1, with D perhaps matching TRBD1 (6 bases). Judging by the DNA end, TRBJ2-5 fits better; the J call may be wrong. Sequenced input: PBMCs or a T cell subset sorted from them (not recorded which). CDR3 in amino acids: CSAVTGLETQYF. Written as DNA, the CDR3 is TGCAGTGCAGTAACAGGGCTAGAGACCCAGTACTTC.